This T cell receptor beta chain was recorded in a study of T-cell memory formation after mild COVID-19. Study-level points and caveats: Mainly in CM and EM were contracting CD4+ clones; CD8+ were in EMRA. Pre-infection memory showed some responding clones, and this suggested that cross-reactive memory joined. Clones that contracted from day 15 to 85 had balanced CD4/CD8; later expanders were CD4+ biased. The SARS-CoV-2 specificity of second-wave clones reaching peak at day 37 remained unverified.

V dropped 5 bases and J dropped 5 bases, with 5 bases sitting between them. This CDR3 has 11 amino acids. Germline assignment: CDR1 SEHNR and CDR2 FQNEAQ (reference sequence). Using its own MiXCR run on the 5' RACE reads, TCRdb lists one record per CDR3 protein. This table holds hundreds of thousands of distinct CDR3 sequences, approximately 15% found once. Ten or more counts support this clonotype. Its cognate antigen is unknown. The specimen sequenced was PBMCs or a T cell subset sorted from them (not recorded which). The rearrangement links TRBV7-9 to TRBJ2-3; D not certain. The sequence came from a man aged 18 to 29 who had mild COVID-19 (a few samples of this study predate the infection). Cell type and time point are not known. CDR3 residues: CASSEGDTQYF. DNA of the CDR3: TGTGCCAGCAGCGAAGGAGATACGCAGTATTTT.